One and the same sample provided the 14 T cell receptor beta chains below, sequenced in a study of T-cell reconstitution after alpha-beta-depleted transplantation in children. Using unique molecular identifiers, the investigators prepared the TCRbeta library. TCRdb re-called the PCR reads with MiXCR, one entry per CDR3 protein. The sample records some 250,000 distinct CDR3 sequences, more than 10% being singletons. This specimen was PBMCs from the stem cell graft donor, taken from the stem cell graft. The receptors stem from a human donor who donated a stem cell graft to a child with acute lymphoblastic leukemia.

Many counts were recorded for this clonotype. The CDR3, as DNA: TGTGCCAGCAGTGATGCGGGGAGAAGCAATCAGCCCCAGCATTTT. Its protein product is CASSDAGRSNQPQHF. J is TRBJ1-5 and V is TRBV2; no firm D call. V lost 3 bases to trimming and J lost 1 base, with 10 bases between them. The CDR3 extends over 15 amino acids. The germline V gene encodes CDR1 SNHLY and CDR2 FYNNEI.

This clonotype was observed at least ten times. This CDR3 reads CASSIKGSRRNTIYF. DNA of the CDR3: TGTGCCAGTAGTATCAAGGGATCTAGACGAAACACCATATATTTT. V gene TRBV19 combines with J gene TRBJ1-3; D is unresolved. Per germline, CDR1 LNHDA and CDR2 SQIVND (reference sequence). Trimming cost V 3 bases and J 5 bases, with 14 bases left between them. The CDR3 spans 15 residues.

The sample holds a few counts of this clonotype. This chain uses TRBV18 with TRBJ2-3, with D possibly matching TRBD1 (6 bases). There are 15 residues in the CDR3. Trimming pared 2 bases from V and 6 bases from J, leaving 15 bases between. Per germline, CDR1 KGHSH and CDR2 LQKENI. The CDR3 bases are TGTGCCAGCTCACCAAAGGGGGTCGTCGTGGATACGCAGTATTTT. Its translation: CASSPKGVVVDTQYF. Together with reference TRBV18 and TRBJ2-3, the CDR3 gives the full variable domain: NAGVMQNPRHLVRRRGQEARLRCSPMKGHSHVYWYRQLPEEGLKFMVYLQKENIIDESGMPKERFSAEFPKEGPSILRIQQVVRGDSAAYFCASSPKGVVVDTQYFGPGTRLTVL.

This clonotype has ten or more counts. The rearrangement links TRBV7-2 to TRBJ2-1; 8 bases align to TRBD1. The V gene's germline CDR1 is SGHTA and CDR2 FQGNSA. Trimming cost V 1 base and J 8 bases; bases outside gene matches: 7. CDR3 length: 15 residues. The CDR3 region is CASSLVVRGRYEQFF. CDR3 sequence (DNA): TGTGCCAGCAGCTTAGTCGTCAGGGGGCGGTATGAGCAGTTCTTC.

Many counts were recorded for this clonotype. The CDR3 DNA follows: TGTGCCAGCAGCCAAGATCGGGCGGGCTACAATGAGCAGTTCTTC. It specifies CASSQDRAGYNEQFF. The gene calls are TRBV4-2 and TRBJ2-1; D is perhaps TRBD2 (5 bases). V dropped 0 bases and J dropped 3 bases, with 9 bases sitting between them. CDR3 length equals 15 residues. Germline loops: CDR1 LGHNA, CDR2 YNFKEQ.

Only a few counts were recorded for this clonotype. CDR3 DNA sequence: TGTGCCAGCAGCTTACTGGCTAGCCGGAATGAGCAGTTCTTC. Translating gives CASSLLASRNEQFF. The chain has TRBV11-2 and TRBJ2-1; TRBD2 might be the D (5 bases). Germline CDR1 reads SGHAT; CDR2 reads FQNNGV. The CDR3 is 14 residues long. Between the trimmed V and J ends, which lost 2 bases and 7 bases, there was a span of 12 bases.

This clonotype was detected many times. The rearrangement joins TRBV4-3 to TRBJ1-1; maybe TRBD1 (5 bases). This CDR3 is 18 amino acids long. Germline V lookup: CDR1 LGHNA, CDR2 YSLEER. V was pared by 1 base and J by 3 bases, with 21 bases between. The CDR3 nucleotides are TGCGCCAGCAGCCAAGGCGTCACCCCGGGGGGGTGGGACACTGAAGCTTTCTTT. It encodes CASSQGVTPGGWDTEAFF.

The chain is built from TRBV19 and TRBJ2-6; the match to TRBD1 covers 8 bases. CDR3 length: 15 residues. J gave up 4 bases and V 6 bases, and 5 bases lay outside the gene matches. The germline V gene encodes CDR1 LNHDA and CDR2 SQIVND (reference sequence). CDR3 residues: CASSDRGVGANVLTF. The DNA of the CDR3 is TGTGCCAGTAGCGACAGGGGAGTCGGGGCCAACGTCCTGACTTTC.

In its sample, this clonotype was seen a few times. In DNA form, the CDR3 reads TGCAGTGCTGGGCGGGAGACGAACACAGATACGCAGTATTTT. Encoded protein: CSAGRETNTDTQYF. The gene calls are TRBV20-1 and TRBJ2-3, with 7 bases that match TRBD2. There are 14 residues in the CDR3. Germline lookup yields CDR1 DFQATT and CDR2 SNEGSKA (reference sequence). With V trimmed by 5 bases and J by 2 bases, 7 bases remained unmatched.

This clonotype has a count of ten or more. The CDR3 DNA reads as TGTGCCAGCAGCCAAGGGACTAGCGGGGTGCGAACCGGGGAGCTGTTTTTT. Translation gives CASSQGTSGVRTGELFF. V gene TRBV4-2 combines with J gene TRBJ2-2; TRBD2 matches at 12 bases. The ends lost 1 base at V and 5 bases at J; junction bases unmatched: 5. Germline CDR1 LGHNA, CDR2 YNFKEQ. This CDR3 is built from 17 residues.

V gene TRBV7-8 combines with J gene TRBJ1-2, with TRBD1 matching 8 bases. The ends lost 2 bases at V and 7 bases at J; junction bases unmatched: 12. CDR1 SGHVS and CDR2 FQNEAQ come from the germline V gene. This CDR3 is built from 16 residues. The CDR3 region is CASSLQNYGTGGGYTF. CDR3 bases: TGTGCCAGCAGCTTACAGAATTACGGGACAGGTGGTGGCTACACCTTC.

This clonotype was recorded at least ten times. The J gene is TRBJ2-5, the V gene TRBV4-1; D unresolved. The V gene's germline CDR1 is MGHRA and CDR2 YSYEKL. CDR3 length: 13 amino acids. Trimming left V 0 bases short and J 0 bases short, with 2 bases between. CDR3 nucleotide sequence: TGCGCCAGCAGCCAAGATAACCAAGAGACCCAGTACTTC. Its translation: CASSQDNQETQYF.

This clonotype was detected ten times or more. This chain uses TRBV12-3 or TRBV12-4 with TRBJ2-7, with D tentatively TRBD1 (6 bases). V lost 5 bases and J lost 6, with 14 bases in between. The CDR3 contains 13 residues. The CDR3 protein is CASSAGTPSEQYF. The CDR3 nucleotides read TGTGCCAGCAGTGCCGGGACACCGTCCGAGCAGTACTTC.

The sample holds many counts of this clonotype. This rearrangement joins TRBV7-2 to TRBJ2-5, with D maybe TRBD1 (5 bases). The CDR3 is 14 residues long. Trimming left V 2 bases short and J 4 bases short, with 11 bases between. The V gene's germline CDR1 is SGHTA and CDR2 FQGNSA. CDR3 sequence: CASSLYQGRETQYF. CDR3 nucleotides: TGTGCCAGCAGCTTATATCAGGGTCGAGAGACCCAGTACTTC.